This T cell receptor (beta chain) was sequenced during a study of T cells in narcolepsy. Study overall: Patients with NT1 or NT2 and healthy control donors were enrolled.

Points on this clone: What it binds is unknown.

Clones were read by immunoSEQ multiplex PCR, and TCRdb kept only the in-frame ones, dropping some. The sample lists 25,000 to 35,000 clones, 70% to 90% occurring once. Trimming at V came to 3 bases and at J to 5 bases, leaving 12 bases not matched to a gene. This CDR3 is 16 amino acids long. Germline V lookup: CDR1 KGHSY, CDR2 FQNENV. Study-level results: Some memory CD4+ repertoires had no autoreactive clone sequences. HCRT-specific and TRIB2-specific autoreactive clonotypes appeared among same-patient CSF and blood CD4+ clonotypes. Reportedly, autoreactive clonotypes were serially detected in patients' blood but not controls'.

The sequencing sample was made of memory (CD45RA-) CD4+ T cells from blood. The TCR was taken from a human donor in good health. The rearrangement uses TRBV16 and TRBJ1-1; 7 bases are a match to TRBD1. In DNA, the CDR3 is TGTGCCAGCAGCCACGGAATAGGACAGGTTAAGACTGAAGCTTTCTTT. Translated: CASSHGIGQVKTEAFF.